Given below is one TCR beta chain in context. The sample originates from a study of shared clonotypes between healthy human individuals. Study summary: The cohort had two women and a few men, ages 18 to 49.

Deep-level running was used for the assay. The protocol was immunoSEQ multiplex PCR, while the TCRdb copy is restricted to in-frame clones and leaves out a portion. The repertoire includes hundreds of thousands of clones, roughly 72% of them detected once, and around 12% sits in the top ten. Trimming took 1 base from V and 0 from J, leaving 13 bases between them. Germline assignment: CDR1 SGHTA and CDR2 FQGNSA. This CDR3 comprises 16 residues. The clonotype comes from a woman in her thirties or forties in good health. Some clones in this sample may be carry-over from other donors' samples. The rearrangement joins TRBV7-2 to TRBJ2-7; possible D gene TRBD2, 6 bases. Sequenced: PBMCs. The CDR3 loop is CASSLVGGISSYEQYF. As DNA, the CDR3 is TGTGCCAGCAGCTTAGTTGGGGGGATTAGCTCCTACGAGCAGTACTTC.